The clone carrying this TCR beta chain was found once. Repertoires were generated with immunoSEQ multiplex PCR, while TCRdb's copy carries only in-frame clones and drops some. The sample records approximately 280,000 clones, approximately 80% being singletons. The CDR3 contains 13 residues. CDR1 is KGHSH, CDR2 LQKENI, per germline. V was pared by 7 bases and J by 1 base, with 3 bases of the junction left unmatched. These data originate in a study of blood T cell repertoires in COVID-19. At the level of the study: Collection of acute and convalescent COVID-19 samples took place in the United States, Italy and Spain. T cells, B-cell-depleted T cells, or PBMCs supplied cDNA or gDNA.

The participants were between roughly 18 and 89 years old and came from about two dozen US areas. Individuals in the exposed group had encountered a COVID-19 case within 2 weeks preceding study entry. Sequencing was carried out using PBMCs or T cells enriched from blood (not recorded which). The chain combines TRBV18 with TRBJ1-1, with TRBD1 matching over 7 bases. The origin of this receptor is a man aged 35 to 55 who had been exposed to COVID-19. The DNA for the CDR3 is TGTGCCAGCTTGGGACAGCCGAACACTGAAGCTTTCTTT. Translation gives CASLGQPNTEAFF. The variable domain in full, completed from reference TRBV18 and TRBJ1-1, reads NAGVMQNPRHLVRRRGQEARLRCSPMKGHSHVYWYRQLPEEGLKFMVYLQKENIIDESGMPKERFSAEFPKEGPSILRIQQVVRGDSAAYFCASLGQPNTEAFFGQGTRLTVV.